These T cell receptor beta chains were read from a single sample in a study of beta chain features in type 1 diabetes. Some clones are missing from TCRdb's copy, which holds only in-frame ones; the method was immunoSEQ multiplex PCR. Of roughly 170,000 clones in the sample, approximately 13% were seen once. The sample comprised central memory CD4+ T cells from blood. Source of these receptors: a young woman in good health. Both conserved end residues are part of each CDR3. A D gene is named only where the DNA matches it firmly. Clone size appears in some rows only: once, few, many, or a class for an expanded clone.

TRBJ2-5 NA TRBV18 few CASSPSRETQYF TGTGCCAGCTCACCGAGCAGGGAGACCCAGTACTTC
TRBJ2-5 TRBD1 TRBV7-6 NA CASSLTGISTETQYF TGTGCCAGCAGCTTGACAGGGATTAGCACGGAGACCCAGTACTTC
TRBJ2-5 TRBD2 TRBV28 few CASSLYRPGGETQYF TGTGCCAGCAGTTTATATCGGCCGGGAGGAGAGACCCAGTACTTC
TRBJ2-1 TRBD2 TRBV7-9 NA CASSLGQGTSGSGYNEQFF TGTGCCAGCAGCTTAGGTCAGGGGACTAGCGGGAGCGGCTACAATGAGCAGTTCTTC
TRBJ2-5 TRBD2 TRBV28 NA CASSSPQGAGDWVETQYF TGTGCCAGCAGTTCCCCTCAAGGAGCGGGAGATTGGGTGGAGACCCAGTACTTC
TRBJ2-7 TRBD1 TRBV5-1 few CASSLDRASYEQYF TGCGCCAGCAGCCTTGACAGGGCTTCCTACGAGCAGTACTTC
TRBJ1-2 TRBD1 TRBV9 NA CASSTAPRTGGVYGYTF TGTGCCAGCTCCACCGCCCCTCGGACAGGGGGCGTCTATGGCTACACCTTC
TRBJ2-6 NA TRBV29-1 few CSVEIATVGANVLTF TGCAGCGTTGAAATTGCTACAGTTGGGGCCAACGTCCTGACTTTC
TRBJ2-5 NA TRBV29-1 NA CSVDHQGETQYF TGCAGCGTTGACCACCAGGGTGAGACCCAGTACTTC
TRBJ1-1 NA TRBV29-1 NA CSVTGLNTEAFF TGCAGCGTAACAGGGCTGAACACTGAAGCTTTCTTT
TRBJ2-3 NA TRBV6-6 NA CASTLRRDTDTQYF TGTGCCAGCACTTTGAGGAGGGACACAGATACGCAGTATTTT
TRBJ2-1 TRBD2 TRBV9 NA CASSVDGGAYNEQFF TGTGCCAGCAGCGTAGACGGGGGGGCCTACAATGAGCAGTTCTTC
TRBJ2-5 TRBD2 TRBV5-4 NA CASSFLGLAGETQYF TGTGCCAGCAGCTTCCTGGGACTAGCTGGCGAGACCCAGTACTTC
TRBJ2-3 NA TRBV10-3 NA CAISDRSSTDTQYF TGTGCCATCAGTGATCGTTCTAGCACAGATACGCAGTATTTT
TRBJ2-1 NA TRBV2 few CASRGTDSRTGSEQFF TGTGCCAGCAGGGGTACGGACTCCCGGACGGGGAGTGAGCAGTTCTTC
TRBJ2-3 TRBD2 TRBV5-1 NA CASSRTSGSTDTQYF TGCGCCAGCAGCCGCACTAGCGGGAGCACAGATACGCAGTATTTT
TRBJ1-2 NA TRBV9 NA CASSVDWAGLYGYTF TGTGCCAGCAGCGTAGACTGGGCAGGGCTGTATGGCTACACCTTC
TRBJ1-1 NA TRBV18 few CASSPLPGVEAFF TGTGCCAGCTCACCACTCCCCGGGGTTGAAGCTTTCTTT
TRBJ2-5 TRBD2 TRBV4-1 NA CASRPGTIPQETQYF TGCGCCAGCAGACCCGGGACTATACCCCAAGAGACCCAGTACTTC
TRBJ2-1 TRBD2 TRBV6-1 NA CASLAGGGNEQFF TGTGCCAGCTTAGCGGGAGGGGGGAATGAGCAGTTCTTC
TRBJ1-4 NA TRBV11-2 NA CASSGQRNEKLFF TGTGCCAGCAGCGGTCAGCGTAATGAAAAACTGTTTTTT
TRBJ2-7 NA TRBV11-1 NA CASSHDSYEQYF TGTGCCAGCAGCCATGACAGTTACGAGCAGTACTTC
TRBJ2-7 TRBD2 TRBV30 few CAWGLAGLYEQYF TGTGCCTGGGGACTAGCGGGACTGTACGAGCAGTACTTC
TRBJ1-2 TRBD1 TRBV10-2 NA CASSDRGVYGYTF TGCGCCAGCAGTGACAGGGGGGTCTATGGCTACACCTTC
TRBJ2-5 TRBD2 TRBV6-6 NA CASRSSGRKETQYF TGTGCCAGCAGAAGTAGCGGGAGGAAAGAGACCCAGTACTTC